Below are 11 T cell receptor beta chains sequenced from a single sample in a study of shared clonotypes between healthy human individuals. Produced via immunoSEQ multiplex PCR; TCRdb's table is partial and in-frame only. The sample consists of 850,000 to 1,100,000 clones, roughly 80% of them appearing once. The source material was memory CD4+ T cells from PBMCs. Specified subset: CD45RA-negative fraction. The source of these receptors is a young man in good health. Some clones in this sample may be carry-over from other donors' samples.

This sequence joins TRBV29-1 and TRBJ1-2; D not resolved. Germline V gene data show CDR1 as SQVTM and CDR2 as ANQGSEA. The V end lost 6 bases, the J end lost 3 bases, and 11 bases lay between the germline ends. The CDR3 sequence is 12 residues long. CDR3 protein: CSVPVGYYGYTF. The CDR3 coding sequence is TGCAGCGTCCCGGTGGGGTACTATGGCTACACCTTC. The variable domain in full, with the rest retrieved from reference TRBV29-1 and TRBJ1-2, is SAVISQKPSRDICQRGTSLTIQCQVDSQVTMMFWYRQQPGQSLTLIATANQGSEATYESGFVIDKFPISRPNLTFSTLTVSNMSPEDSSIYLCSVPVGYYGYTFGSGTRLTVV.

This sequence joins TRBV28 and TRBJ2-7, with 12 bases lining up with TRBD2. Per germline, CDR1 MDHEN and CDR2 SYDVKM. The V and J ends lost 1 base and 4 bases, in that order; junction bases with no gene match: 5. The CDR3 length is 16 residues. The CDR3 sequence is CASSLSVLAGGYEQYF. The CDR3 DNA reads as TGTGCCAGCAGTTTATCGGTACTAGCGGGAGGTTACGAGCAGTACTTC.

With regard to this clone: The same CDR3 arises from other DNA sequences in this sample as well. The V and J genes are TRBV19 and TRBJ1-1; no reliable D call. The CDR3 loop spans 13 amino acids. V was pared by 2 bases and J by 2 bases, with 6 bases between. Germline CDR1 LNHDA, CDR2 SQIVND (reference sequence). This CDR3 is CASSINRNTEAFF. CDR3 in DNA: TGTGCCAGTAGTATAAACAGAAACACTGAAGCTTTCTTT. The full variable domain, its missing parts supplied by reference TRBV19 and TRBJ1-1, is DGGITQSPKYLFRKEGQNVTLSCEQNLNHDAMYWYRQDPGQGLRLIYYSQIVNDFQKGDIAEGYSVSREKKESFPLTVTSAQKNPTAFYLCASSINRNTEAFFGQGTRLTVV.

V is TRBV4-3 and J is TRBJ1-3; the D gene is possibly TRBD1 (5 bases). CDR3 size: 19 residues. Trimming pared 0 bases from V and 4 bases from J, leaving 22 bases between. Germline CDR1 reads LGHNA; CDR2 reads YSLEER. The CDR3 sequence is CASSQESTQGSLSGNTIYF. CDR3 nucleotide sequence: TGCGCCAGCAGCCAAGAATCCACCCAGGGAAGTCTGTCGGGAAACACCATATATTTT.

This chain uses TRBV19 with TRBJ1-3; no clear D. The CDR3 runs 16 residues. Germline CDR1 reads LNHDA; CDR2 reads SQIVND (reference sequence). Deletions cut 4 bases from V and 0 bases from J, with 13 bases between. The chain's CDR3 is CASSTGRLDSGNTIYF. CDR3 in DNA: TGTGCCAGTAGTACCGGACGCTTGGACTCTGGAAACACCATATATTTT.

The chain links TRBV29-1 to TRBJ1-4, with unresolved D. The germline V gene has CDR1 SQVTM and CDR2 ANQGSEA. The CDR3 is 15 amino acids. The ends were cut back, 0 bases at V and 5 bases at J, with 13 bases in the middle. In DNA, the CDR3 is TGCAGCGTTGAAGACTGGGGAAGGTTGAATGAAAAACTGTTTTTT. It is translated as CSVEDWGRLNEKLFF.

This chain uses TRBV28 with TRBJ2-7; 8 bases align to TRBD1. The CDR3 runs 15 residues. Looked up from germline, CDR1 is MDHEN and CDR2 is SYDVKM. V shed 5 bases, J shed 4 bases, and the junction held 10 bases outside the gene matches. The CDR3 nucleotides are TGTGCCAGCAGTGCCCGGGACAGGTGGGGATACGAGCAGTACTTC. Translation: CASSARDRWGYEQYF.

The gene calls are TRBV28 and TRBJ2-7; D remains ambiguous. The V and J ends lost 2 bases and 4 bases respectively, with 12 bases between them. Per germline, CDR1 MDHEN and CDR2 SYDVKM. The CDR3 spans 14 residues. The CDR3, as DNA: TGTGCCAGCAGTTTACCCCGGACGCGATACGAGCAGTACTTC. As protein: CASSLPRTRYEQYF.

This rearrangement joins TRBV27 to TRBJ2-7, with a weak D call TRBD1 (6 bases). The germline V gene has CDR1 MNHEY and CDR2 SMNVEV (reference sequence). The CDR3 sequence is 14 residues long. The V gene lost 1 base and the J gene lost 2 bases, with 9 bases spanning the gap. CDR3 amino acids: CASSLFRTAYEQYF. CDR3 in DNA: TGTGCCAGCAGTTTATTCCGGACAGCCTACGAGCAGTACTTC.

The rearrangement links TRBV28 to TRBJ2-7, with 10 bases that match TRBD2. V trimming: 5 bases; J trimming: 4 bases; junction bases outside the gene matches: 8. The CDR3 totals 15 residues. CDR1 and CDR2 from the germline V gene are MDHEN and SYDVKM. This CDR3 is CASSTGLAVKYEQYF. Here the CDR3 DNA reads TGTGCCAGCAGTACAGGACTAGCGGTTAAGTACGAGCAGTACTTC.

The V and J genes are TRBV28 and TRBJ2-1, with 7 bases matching TRBD1. Trimming cost V 6 bases and J 8 bases; bases outside gene matches: 7. Germline V gene data show CDR1 as MDHEN and CDR2 as SYDVKM. The CDR3 consists of 13 residues. CDR3 sequence (DNA): TGTGCCAGCAGATTACAGGGGAAAGATGAGCAGTTCTTC. Its translation: CASRLQGKDEQFF.